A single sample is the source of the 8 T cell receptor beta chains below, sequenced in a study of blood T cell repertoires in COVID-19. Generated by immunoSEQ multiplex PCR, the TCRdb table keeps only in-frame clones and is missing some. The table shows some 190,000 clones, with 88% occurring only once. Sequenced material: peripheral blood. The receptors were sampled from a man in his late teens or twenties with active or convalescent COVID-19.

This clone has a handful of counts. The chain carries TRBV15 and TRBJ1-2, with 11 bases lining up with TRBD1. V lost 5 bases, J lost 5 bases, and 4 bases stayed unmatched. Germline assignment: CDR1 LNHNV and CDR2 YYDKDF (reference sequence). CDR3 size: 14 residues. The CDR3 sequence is CATSGTGGGYGYTF. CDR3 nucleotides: TGTGCCACCAGCGGGACAGGGGGAGGGTATGGCTACACCTTC. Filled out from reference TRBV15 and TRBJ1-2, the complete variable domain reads DAMVIQNPRYQVTQFGKPVTLSCSQTLNHNVMYWYQQKSSQAPKLLFHYYDKDFNNEADTPDNFQSRRPNTSFCFLDIRSPGLGDTAMYLCATSGTGGGYGYTFGSGTRLTVV.

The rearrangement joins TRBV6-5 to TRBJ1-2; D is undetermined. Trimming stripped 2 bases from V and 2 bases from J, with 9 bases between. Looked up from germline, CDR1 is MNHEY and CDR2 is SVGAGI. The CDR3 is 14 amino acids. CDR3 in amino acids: CASSYLGDNYGYTF. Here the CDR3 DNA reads TGTGCCAGCAGTTACCTGGGCGACAACTATGGCTACACCTTC.

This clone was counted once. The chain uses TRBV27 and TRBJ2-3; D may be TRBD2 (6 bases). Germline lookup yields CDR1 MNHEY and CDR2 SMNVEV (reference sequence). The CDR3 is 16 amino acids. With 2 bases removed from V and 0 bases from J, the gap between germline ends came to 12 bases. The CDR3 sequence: CASSLLAISSTDTQYF. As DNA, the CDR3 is TGTGCCAGCAGTTTACTAGCGATTTCTAGCACAGATACGCAGTATTTT.

Here the CDR3 reads CASSSGAYGGPGNTIYF. The CDR3 DNA reads TGTGCCAGCAGTTCCGGGGCGTACGGGGGGCCAGGAAACACCATATATTTT. V gene TRBV28 combines with J gene TRBJ1-3, with a tentative D call TRBD1 (6 bases). The CDR3 totals 17 residues. Germline-derived CDR1 and CDR2 are MDHEN and SYDVKM. Trimming left V 4 bases short and J 4 bases short, with 20 bases between. Complete variable domain (other parts from reference TRBV28 and TRBJ1-3): DVKVTQSSRYLVKRTGEKVFLECVQDMDHENMFWYRQDPGLGLRLIYFSYDVKMKEKGDIPEGYSVSREKKERFSLILESASTNQTSMYLCASSSGAYGGPGNTIYFGEGSWLTVV.

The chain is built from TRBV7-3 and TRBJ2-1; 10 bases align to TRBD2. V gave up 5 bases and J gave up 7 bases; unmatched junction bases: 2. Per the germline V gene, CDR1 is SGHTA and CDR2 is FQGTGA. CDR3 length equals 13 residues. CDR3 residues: CASSPTSGNEQFF. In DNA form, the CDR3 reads TGTGCCAGCAGCCCGACTAGCGGGAATGAGCAGTTCTTC.

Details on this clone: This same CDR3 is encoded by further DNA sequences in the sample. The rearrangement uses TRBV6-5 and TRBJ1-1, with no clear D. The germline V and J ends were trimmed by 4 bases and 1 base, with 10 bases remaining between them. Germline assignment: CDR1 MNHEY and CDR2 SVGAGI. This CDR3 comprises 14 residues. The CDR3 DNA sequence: TGTGCCAGCAGTTTGGGAGGCGGGAACACTGAAGCTTTCTTT. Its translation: CASSLGGGNTEAFF.

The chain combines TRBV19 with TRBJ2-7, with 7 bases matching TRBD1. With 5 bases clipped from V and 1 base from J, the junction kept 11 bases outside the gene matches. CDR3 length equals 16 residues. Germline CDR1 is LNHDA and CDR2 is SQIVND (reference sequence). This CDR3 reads CASSPRPGQTSYEQYF. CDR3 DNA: TGTGCCAGTAGTCCCCGACCGGGACAGACATCCTACGAGCAGTACTTC.

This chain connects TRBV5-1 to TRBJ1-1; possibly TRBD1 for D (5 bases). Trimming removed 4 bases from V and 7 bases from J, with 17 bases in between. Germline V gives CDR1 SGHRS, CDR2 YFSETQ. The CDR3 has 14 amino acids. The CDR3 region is CASSPQTGIGEAFF. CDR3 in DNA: TGCGCCAGCAGCCCCCAAACAGGAATCGGTGAAGCTTTCTTT.